A selection of T cell receptor beta chains follows, all from one sample in a study of blood T cell repertoires in COVID-19. TCRdb keeps only in-frame clones here, not all; method: immunoSEQ multiplex PCR. The repertoire holds 95,000 to 150,000 clones, with over 75% as singletons. Sequenced sample: peripheral blood. The receptors shown here come from a man in his 60s with active or convalescent COVID-19. CDR3s leave out the opening cysteine and the closing phenylalanine or tryptophan.

CDR3 | J | V
ATSRDVGGGNEQF | TRBJ2-1 | TRBV15
ASSLGRGERNTIY | TRBJ1-3 | TRBV7-9
ASAGNNYGYT | TRBJ1-2 | TRBV28
AISGDITNYGYT | TRBJ1-2 | TRBV10-3
ASMGGMSFEQF | TRBJ2-1 | TRBV6-5
ASSLDLVQGSEKLF | TRBJ1-4 | TRBV11-2
ASSAGSMETQY | TRBJ2-5 | TRBV5-4
ASSPQPSGRSYNEQF | TRBJ2-1 | TRBV7-3
ASSYGGRSYNEQF | TRBJ2-1 | TRBV6-2/TRBV6-3
ASSYYRPPGEDTQY | TRBJ2-3 | TRBV10-2
ASSSGEAF | TRBJ1-1 | TRBV21-1
ASSGGTLQETQY | TRBJ2-5 | TRBV7-2
ASSPTSFSYEQY | TRBJ2-7 | TRBV7-2
ASRSQAQGGETQY | TRBJ2-5 | TRBV5-1
ASSLSTGGYGYT | TRBJ1-2 | TRBV5-1
ASTTTEASGRHNEQF | TRBJ2-1 | TRBV19
ASSFLLAGGRDEQF | TRBJ2-1 | TRBV28
ATSDLKGYGANVLT | TRBJ2-6 | TRBV24-1
ASSVAGERNEQF | TRBJ2-1 | TRBV25-1
ASSLVQGNNSPLH | TRBJ1-6 | TRBV5-4
ASSGQGSNQPQH | TRBJ1-5 | TRBV18
AWSAWAGGGEQY | TRBJ2-7 | TRBV30
ASSWAPGQSYEQY | TRBJ2-7 | TRBV27
ASSRHPPGSYGYT | TRBJ1-2 | TRBV4-3
ASSSIAGPSYNEQF | TRBJ2-1 | TRBV7-9
SVGLKQGATNEKLF | TRBJ1-4 | TRBV29-1
ASTSTSGGAYNEQF | TRBJ2-1 | TRBV5-6
SVEAVTSGSRD | TRBJ2-5 | TRBV29-1
ASSLSGLYTGELF | TRBJ2-2 | TRBV7-3
ASSPRQGRADTQY | TRBJ2-3 | TRBV7-2
ASSRPGQGHEQY | TRBJ2-7 | TRBV6-5
ASSSGQTSRKQY | TRBJ2-7 | TRBV3-1/TRBV3-2
ASSRGYEQF | TRBJ2-1 | TRBV6-2/TRBV6-3
ASSPSSGRGNEQF | TRBJ2-1 | TRBV18
ATSRDGTDNSPLH | TRBJ1-6 | TRBV15
ASSQGGLAGIFSYNEQF | TRBJ2-1 | TRBV14
ASSVRLAGEQY | TRBJ2-7 | TRBV9
ASSPWGRNSPLH | TRBJ1-6 | TRBV18
ASTISVGGVQY | TRBJ2-7 | TRBV19
ASSTRTEGSEQF | TRBJ2-1 | TRBV9
ASSLTGSREKLF | TRBJ1-4 | TRBV27
ASSLRPLAGYTGELF | TRBJ2-2 | TRBV19
ASSKLRGDSEAF | TRBJ1-1 | TRBV21-1
ATRDSITDTQY | TRBJ2-3 | TRBV19
ASSLLAGGPYTQY | TRBJ2-3 | TRBV5-6
ASSQDSGRGRGSNEKLF | TRBJ1-4 | TRBV3-1/TRBV3-2